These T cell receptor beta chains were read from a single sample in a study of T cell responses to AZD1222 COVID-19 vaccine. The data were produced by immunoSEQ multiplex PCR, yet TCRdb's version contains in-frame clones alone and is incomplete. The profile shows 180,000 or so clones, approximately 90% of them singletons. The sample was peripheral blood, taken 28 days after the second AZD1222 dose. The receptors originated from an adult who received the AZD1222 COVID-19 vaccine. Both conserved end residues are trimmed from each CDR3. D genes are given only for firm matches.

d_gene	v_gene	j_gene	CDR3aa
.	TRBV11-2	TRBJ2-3	ASSFGDSGGSTDTQY
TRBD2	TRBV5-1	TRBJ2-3	ASSFRTSGRGDTQY
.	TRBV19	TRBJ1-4	ASSQGARANEKLF
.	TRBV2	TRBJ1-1	ASSRMAGVNTEAF
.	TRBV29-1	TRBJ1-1	SARAGGTEAF
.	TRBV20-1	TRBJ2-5	SAKTLETQY
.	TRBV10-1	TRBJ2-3	ASSQGGAGTDTQY
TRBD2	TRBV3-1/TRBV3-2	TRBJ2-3	ASSHKAGGWDTQY
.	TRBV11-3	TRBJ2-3	ASSSGGGGNTDTQY
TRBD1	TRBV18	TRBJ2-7	ASSPRQGPYEQY
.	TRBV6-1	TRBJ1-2	ASSEGARNYGYT
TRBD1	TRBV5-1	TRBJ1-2	ASSPTGVYGYT
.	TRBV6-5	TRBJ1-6	ASRTDRSPAPLH
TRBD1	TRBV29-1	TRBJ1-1	SVSRDGDRGFGRGEAF
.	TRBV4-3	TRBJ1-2	ASSQDRGAGLDYGYT
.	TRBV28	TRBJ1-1	ASSLPNLRAF
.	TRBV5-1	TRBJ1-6	ASSLGSRLGSSPLH
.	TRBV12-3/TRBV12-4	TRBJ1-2	ASSLVVYYGYT
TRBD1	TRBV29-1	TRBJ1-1	SVVLQGLTEAF
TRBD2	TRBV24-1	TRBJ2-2	ATGTSGGARTGELF
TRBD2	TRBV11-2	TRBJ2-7	ASSLGLANEQY
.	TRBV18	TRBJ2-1	ASSQSSYNEQF
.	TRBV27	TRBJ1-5	ASRDTPAGVGNQPQH
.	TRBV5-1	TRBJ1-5	ASREYSNQPQH
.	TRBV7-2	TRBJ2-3	ASSLGEGSPRTDTQY
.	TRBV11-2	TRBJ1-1	ASSLQGVRTEAF
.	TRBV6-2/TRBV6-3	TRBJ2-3	ASSPAIERVGTDTQY
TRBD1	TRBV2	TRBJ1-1	ASSRQGGNTEAF
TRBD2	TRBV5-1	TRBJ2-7	ASSLGGGRTNSYEQY
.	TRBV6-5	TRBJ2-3	ASTIQGSFDTQY
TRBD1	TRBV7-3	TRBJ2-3	ASSLGQGSTDTQY
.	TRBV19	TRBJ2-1	ASSRISHLLGYNEQF
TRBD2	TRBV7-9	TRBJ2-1	ASSLGAGLAVSYNEQF
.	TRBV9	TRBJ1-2	ASSGGGGTVLGYT
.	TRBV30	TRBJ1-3	AWSVIHIGRGNTIY
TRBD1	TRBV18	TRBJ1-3	ASSADRVVGNTIY
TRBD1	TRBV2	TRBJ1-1	ASSEGWTGKAF
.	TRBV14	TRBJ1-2	ASRGRGESYGYT
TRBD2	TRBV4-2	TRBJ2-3	ASSPSGLAGSASTDTQY
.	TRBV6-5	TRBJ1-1	ASSYSGQGHTEAF
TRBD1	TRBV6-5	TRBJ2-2	ASGRGQGIGELF
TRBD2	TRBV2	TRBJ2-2	ASRRASGTGGELF
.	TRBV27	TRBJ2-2	ASRLGRRNTGELF
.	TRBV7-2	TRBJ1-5	ASSLGQFSNQPQH
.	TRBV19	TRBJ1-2	ASRYLSGSDYGYT
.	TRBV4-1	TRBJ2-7	ASSQDGALHSYEQY
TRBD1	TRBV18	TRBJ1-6	ASSPGGAGPPLH
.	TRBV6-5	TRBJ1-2	ASSYSQGTSYGYT
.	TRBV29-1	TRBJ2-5	SVEFLTSEAQY
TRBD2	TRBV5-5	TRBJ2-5	ASSAGTSGSRETQY
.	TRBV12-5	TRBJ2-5	ASGSPYYGQRTTQETQY
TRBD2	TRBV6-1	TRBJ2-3	ASSELAGGPDTQY
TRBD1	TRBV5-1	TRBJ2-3	ASGRTGGTDTQY
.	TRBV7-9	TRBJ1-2	ASSYELNYGYT
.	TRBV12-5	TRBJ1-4	ASGLYGQGEKLF
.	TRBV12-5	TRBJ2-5	ASGLVEETQY
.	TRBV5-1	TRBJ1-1	ASRPLFGEGDEAF
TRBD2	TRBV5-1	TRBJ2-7	ASSFGAGGFYEQY
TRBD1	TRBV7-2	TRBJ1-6	ASSSGTGGYNSPLH
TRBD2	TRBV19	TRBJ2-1	ATSSGRASNEQF